The present TCR beta chain was sequenced within a study of post-analysis software for immune sequencing data. Turning to this clonotype: Its antigen remains unknown. A junction boundary mismatches the germline segment, possibly from a read error.

CDR3 size: 13 residues. CDR1 and CDR2 (germline): SGHDT, YYEEEE. Prepared TCR beta cDNA libraries contained unique molecular identifiers. TCRdb passed the PCR reads through MiXCR, listing each CDR3 protein once. The sample yields roughly 730,000 distinct CDR3 sequences, 25% to 30% seen once. Overall study findings and caveats: Among four or five TRBV segments more frequent in patients than controls were TRBV5-6, TRBV5-1 and TRBV20-1.

The rearrangement joins TRBV5-6 to TRBJ1-2; D perhaps matches TRBD1 (6 bases). The sequenced sample was blood. This TCR was recovered from a girl aged 10-17 years with multiple sclerosis. The CDR3 region is CANSPTGLYGYTF. The DNA of the CDR3 is TGTGCCAACAGCCCAACAGGGCTCTATGGCTACACCTTC.